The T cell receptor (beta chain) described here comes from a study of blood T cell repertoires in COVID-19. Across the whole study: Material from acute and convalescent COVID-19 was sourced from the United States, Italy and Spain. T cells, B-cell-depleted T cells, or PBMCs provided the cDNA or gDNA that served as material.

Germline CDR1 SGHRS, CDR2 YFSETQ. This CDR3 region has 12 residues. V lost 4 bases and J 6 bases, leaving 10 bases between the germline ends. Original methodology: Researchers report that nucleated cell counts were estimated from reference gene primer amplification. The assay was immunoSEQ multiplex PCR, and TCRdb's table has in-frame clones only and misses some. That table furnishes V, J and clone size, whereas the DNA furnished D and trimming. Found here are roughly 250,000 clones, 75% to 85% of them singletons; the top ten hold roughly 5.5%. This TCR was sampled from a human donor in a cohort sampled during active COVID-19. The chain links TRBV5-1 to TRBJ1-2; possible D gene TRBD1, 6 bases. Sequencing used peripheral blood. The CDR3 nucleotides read TGCGCCAGCAGCCCCGGACAGAATGGCTACACCTTC. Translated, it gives CASSPGQNGYTF.